These 27 T cell receptor beta chains were all obtained from the same sample, sequenced in a study of T cell repertoires in cytomegalovirus infection. Using its own MiXCR run on the reads, TCRdb lists one record per CDR3 protein. Among 650,000 to 900,000 distinct CDR3 sequences listed, about 33% were seen once. Antigens for these TCRs are unknown. Source: cultured CD8+ T cells from PBMCs, taken from culture after CMV antigen stimulation. The source is a human donor in good health (CMV status not recorded). Some clones in this sample may be carry-over from other donors' samples.

A few counts support this clonotype. The J gene is TRBJ1-5, the V gene TRBV19; D gene unclear. Trimming took 4 bases from V and 1 from J, leaving 8 bases between them. Germline V lookup: CDR1 LNHDA, CDR2 SQIVND (reference sequence). The CDR3 is made up of 14 amino acids. The DNA of the CDR3 is TGTGCCAGTAGTAGAGGGTGGAGCAATCAGCCCCAGCATTTT. Its protein is CASSRGWSNQPQHF.

V gene TRBV7-9 combines with J gene TRBJ1-6; D not certain. V was cut by 4 bases and J by 15 bases, with 19 bases left in between. The germline CDR1 and CDR2 sequences are SEHNR and FQNEAQ (reference sequence). The CDR3 consists of 14 residues. This CDR3 reads CASSSHDLGESLHF. CDR3 coding DNA: TGTGCCAGCAGCTCCCACGATCTGGGCGAAAGCCTCCACTTT. Drawing the rest from reference TRBV7-9 and TRBJ1-6, the complete variable domain is DTGVSQNPRHKITKRGQNVTFRCDPISEHNRLYWYRQTLGQGPEFLTYFQNEAQLEKSRLLSDRFSAERPKGSFSTLEIQRTEQGDSAMYLCASSSHDLGESLHFGNGTRLTVT.

This chain links TRBV6-6 with TRBJ2-2; D might be TRBD1 (5 bases). V gave up 8 bases and J gave up 6 bases, with 10 bases separating them. The CDR3 runs to 12 residues. The germline gives CDR1 MNHNY, CDR2 SVGAGI (reference sequence). The CDR3 DNA is TGTGCCAGCGCTTTGGGGCCCGGGGAGCTGTTTTTT. Its protein product is CASALGPGELFF.

A few counts support this clonotype. The gene calls are TRBV6-2 or TRBV6-3 and TRBJ2-1; either TRBD1 or TRBD2 may supply D (5 bases each). Between the trimmed V and J ends, which lost 2 bases and 4 bases, there was a span of 12 bases. Germline V lookup: CDR1 MNHEY, CDR2 SVGEGT. There are 15 residues in the CDR3. CDR3 DNA: TGTGCCAGCAGTTACAGGTCAGGGAGATACAATGAGCAGTTCTTC. Translation: CASSYRSGRYNEQFF.

The genes are TRBV7-8 and TRBJ2-2; D might be TRBD1 (5 bases). This CDR3 has 17 residues. Trimming stripped 0 bases from V and 4 bases from J, with 15 bases between. The germline CDR1 and CDR2 sequences are SGHVS and FQNEAQ. CDR3 loop: CASSLAPRRAATGELFF. Written as DNA, the CDR3 is TGTGCCAGCAGCTTAGCCCCACGCAGGGCGGCCACCGGGGAGCTGTTTTTT.

Only a few counts were recorded for this clonotype. The chain recombines TRBV6-5 with TRBJ1-2; D not resolved. The V and J ends lost 0 bases and 5 bases respectively, with 13 bases between them. CDR1 and CDR2 (germline): MNHEY, SVGAGI. There are 15 residues in the CDR3. CDR3 coding DNA: TGTGCCAGCAGTTACTCCAGGATACCCCCTTATGGCTACACCTTC. It encodes CASSYSRIPPYGYTF.

This clonotype appeared a few times. V is TRBV25-1 and J is TRBJ1-2; TRBD1 agrees at 8 bases. The CDR3 contains 16 residues. Germline V gene lookup returns CDR1 MGHDK and CDR2 SYGVNS. Germline trimming cut 0 bases from V and 8 bases from J; bases unmatched to any gene: 11. In DNA, the CDR3 is TGTGCCAGCAGTGAATATTTTAGGACAGGGATGGAAGGCTACACCTTC. Encoded protein: CASSEYFRTGMEGYTF.

This clonotype came up a few times. The chain is built from TRBV4-1 and TRBJ1-1, with 9 bases fitting TRBD1. V shed 1 base, J shed 2 bases, and the junction held 8 bases outside the gene matches. Germline V CDR1 and CDR2: MGHRA, YSYEKL. CDR3 length: 17 amino acids. The CDR3 nucleotides read TGCGCCAGCAGCCAAGTGACAGGGGGTCTGCAAAACACTGAAGCTTTCTTT. Protein sequence: CASSQVTGGLQNTEAFF.

This clonotype came up many times. The chain is built from TRBV6-6 and TRBJ1-1, with 8 bases identical to TRBD1. This CDR3 region has 13 residues. With 6 bases clipped from V and 10 bases from J, the junction kept 10 bases outside the gene matches. Germline CDR1 reads MNHNY; CDR2 reads SVGAGI (reference sequence). CDR3 region: CASSRQGNDAAFF. The CDR3 DNA is TGTGCCAGCAGCCGACAGGGGAATGATGCAGCTTTCTTT.

This clonotype was counted only a few times. The gene calls are TRBV7-9 and TRBJ1-4; D gene unclear. Germline assignment: CDR1 SEHNR and CDR2 FQNEAQ (reference sequence). CDR3 size: 14 residues. The germline V and J ends were trimmed by 5 bases and 8 bases, with 15 bases remaining between them. CDR3 in amino acids: CASSRGGNTEKLFF. CDR3 nucleotide sequence: TGTGCCAGCAGCCGGGGAGGGAACACCGAAAAACTGTTTTTT. Together with reference TRBV7-9 and TRBJ1-4, the CDR3 gives the full variable domain: DTGVSQNPRHKITKRGQNVTFRCDPISEHNRLYWYRQTLGQGPEFLTYFQNEAQLEKSRLLSDRFSAERPKGSFSTLEIQRTEQGDSAMYLCASSRGGNTEKLFFGSGTQLSVL.

The chain recombines TRBV19 with TRBJ1-1; no clear D gene. Per the germline V gene, CDR1 is LNHDA and CDR2 is SQIVND (reference sequence). V lost 3 bases, J lost 7 bases, and 9 bases lay in between. The CDR3 is 12 amino acids. The CDR3 coding sequence is TGTGCCAGTAGTATCGGACGGGATGAAGCTTTCTTT. Translated, it gives CASSIGRDEAFF.

V gene TRBV27 combines with J gene TRBJ1-2; possible D gene TRBD1, 6 bases. Trimming removed 3 bases from V and 0 bases from J, with 14 bases in between. Germline lookup yields CDR1 MNHEY and CDR2 SMNVEV (reference sequence). This CDR3 is 16 amino acids long. CDR3 sequence: CASSFLGQITNYGYTF. The CDR3 region has the DNA TGTGCCAGCAGTTTCCTAGGACAGATCACTAACTATGGCTACACCTTC.

The chain employs TRBV6-1 and TRBJ2-2; 11 nucleotides agree with TRBD2. Per germline, CDR1 MNHNS and CDR2 SASEGT. This CDR3 contains 16 residues. Trimming cost V 7 bases and J 1 base; bases outside gene matches: 5. The CDR3 region is CASIVGTSGNTGELFF. CDR3 nucleotides: TGTGCCAGCATTGTCGGGACTAGCGGGAACACCGGGGAGCTGTTTTTT.

A few counts support this clonotype. V and J are TRBV7-9 and TRBJ2-4, with no clear D. V shed 5 bases and J shed 1 base, with 9 bases lying between them. Germline V gene lookup returns CDR1 SEHNR and CDR2 FQNEAQ (reference sequence). The CDR3 consists of 14 residues. The CDR3 region has the DNA TGTGCCAGCAGCCCCAGGACCGCCAAAAACATTCAGTACTTC. This translates into CASSPRTAKNIQYF.

This clonotype was recorded at least ten times. This sequence joins TRBV2 and TRBJ2-7; D is perhaps TRBD2 (6 bases). Germline CDR1 and CDR2: SNHLY and FYNNEI. The CDR3 totals 10 residues. V lost 6 bases, J lost 6 bases, and 6 bases lay in between. CDR3 nucleotide sequence: TGTGCCAGCAGCGGGGGCGAGCAGTACTTC. The encoded protein is CASSGGEQYF.

The gene calls are TRBV19 and TRBJ2-7; the D is unclear. Trimming shortened V by 7 bases and J by 0 bases, and 10 bases separated the two germline ends. The CDR3 runs 13 residues. CDR1 is LNHDA and CDR2 is SQIVND in the germline V gene (reference sequence). CDR3 loop: CASKDQSSYEQYF. Written as DNA, the CDR3 is TGTGCCAGTAAAGATCAAAGCTCCTACGAGCAGTACTTC.

This clonotype has a handful of counts. The gene calls are TRBV29-1 and TRBJ1-2; TRBD1 might be the D (6 bases). Germline loops: CDR1 SQVTM, CDR2 ANQGSEA. The CDR3 length is 15 residues. The ends were cut back, 0 bases at V and 4 bases at J, with 15 bases in the middle. CDR3 nucleotides: TGCAGCGTTGAAGAGCCCGACAGGTTAATCTATGGCTACACCTTC. Translation gives CSVEEPDRLIYGYTF.

This clonotype came up a few times. The J gene is TRBJ1-5, the V gene TRBV12-3 or TRBV12-4, with D perhaps TRBD1 (5 bases). Between the trimmed V and J ends, which lost 4 bases and 7 bases, there was a span of 11 bases. The CDR3 contains 13 residues. This CDR3 reads CASSSQGGQPQHF. Here the CDR3 DNA reads TGTGCCAGCAGTTCTCAGGGAGGCCAGCCCCAGCATTTT.

For this clonotype: A read error may be the cause here, since a much bigger clone is one base away. The genes are TRBV7-2 and TRBJ2-1, with no clear D. Germline CDR1 is SGHTA and CDR2 is FQGNSA. This CDR3 is built from 14 residues. The CDR3 loop is CVSSLRLGYNEQFF. The CDR3 nucleotides read TGTGTCAGCAGCTTAAGACTGGGGTACAATGAGCAGTTCTTC.

This clonotype was counted between two and nine times. The V and J genes are TRBV6-2 or TRBV6-3 and TRBJ1-5; 11 nucleotides match TRBD1. Germline CDR1 reads MNHEY; CDR2 reads SVGEGT. With V trimmed by 6 bases and J by 7 bases, 8 bases remained unmatched. This CDR3 contains 15 residues. CDR3 protein: CASSHGTGGDQPQHF. The CDR3 coding sequence is TGTGCCAGCAGCCACGGGACAGGGGGGGACCAGCCCCAGCATTTT.

This clonotype appeared a few times. The V call is TRBV28, the J call TRBJ1-2; 10 positions agree with TRBD1. The length of the CDR3 is 15 residues. In germline, CDR1 is MDHEN, CDR2 SYDVKM. The junction had 11 bases not matched to a gene; V was cut back by 6 bases and J by 7 bases. The DNA of the CDR3 is TGTGCCAGCAGCGCCCCGGGACAGGGGAGTATTGGCTACACCTTC. Translating it yields CASSAPGQGSIGYTF.

The CDR3 coding sequence is TGTGCCAGCAGTTTACAGGGTAACGACCAAGAGACCCAGTACTTC. As protein: CASSLQGNDQETQYF. The V call is TRBV6-6, the J call TRBJ2-5; perhaps TRBD1 as D (6 bases). The CDR3 totals 15 residues. Germline V CDR1 and CDR2: MNHNY, SVGAGI (reference sequence). The V and J ends lost 4 bases and 0 bases respectively, with 12 bases between them.

CDR3 DNA: TGTGCCAGCAAAGGCCCCCGGGACAGGGATCCAGATACGCAGTATTTT. Translating it yields CASKGPRDRDPDTQYF. V and J are TRBV5-4 and TRBJ2-3; 9 bases are shared with TRBD1. The length of the CDR3 is 16 residues. Looked up from germline, CDR1 is SGHNT and CDR2 is YYREEE (reference sequence). Germline trimming cut 6 bases from V and 4 bases from J; bases unmatched to any gene: 12.

The chain couples TRBV7-9 to TRBJ1-4; 8 bases are shared with TRBD1. CDR3 length equals 15 residues. The germline V gene encodes CDR1 SEHNR and CDR2 FQNEAQ (reference sequence). With V trimmed by 5 bases and J by 11 bases, 13 bases remained unmatched. The CDR3 bases are TGTGCCAGCAGCCCTCGAGGACAGGGTGGAGAGAAACTGTTTTTT. Its protein is CASSPRGQGGEKLFF.

The chain is built from TRBV27 and TRBJ2-2, with TRBD1 matching 11 bases. This CDR3 is 16 amino acids long. Germline values: CDR1 MNHEY, CDR2 SMNVEV (reference sequence). J was trimmed by 3 bases and V by 6 bases; bases with no gene match: 6. The CDR3 bases are TGTGCCAGCAGGGACGGGGACAGGGGGGACACCGGGGAGCTGTTTTTT. It is translated as CASRDGDRGDTGELFF.

The CDR3 bases are TGCGCCAGCAGCTTGGAAGGGACCTATGGCTACACCTTC. This sequence encodes CASSLEGTYGYTF. The rearrangement links TRBV5-1 to TRBJ1-2, with D maybe TRBD1 (5 bases). The CDR3 is 13 amino acids. In germline, CDR1 is SGHRS, CDR2 YFSETQ. Trimming took off 0 bases at V and 4 bases at J, with 7 bases between the two ends.

This chain connects TRBV6-2 or TRBV6-3 to TRBJ1-1, with D unclear. The germline V and J ends were trimmed by 7 bases and 0 bases, with 15 bases remaining between them. Germline assignment: CDR1 MNHEY and CDR2 SVGEGT. The CDR3 sequence is 15 residues long. The CDR3 is CASTLDRNMNTEAFF. CDR3 DNA: TGTGCCAGCACCCTAGACCGAAACATGAACACTGAAGCTTTCTTT.